These 22 T cell receptor beta chains came from one sample sequenced in a study of blood T cell repertoires in COVID-19. The table came from immunoSEQ multiplex PCR; TCRdb's copy has only in-frame clones and leaves some out. The repertoire consists of around 300,000 clones, with around 91% occurring once and the leading ten covering 1%. Sequenced input: peripheral blood. Receptors were obtained from a woman aged 40 to 50 with COVID-19, enrolled during active disease.

The DNA for the CDR3 is TGTGCCAGCTCAGTAGCTCCTACCTACGAGCAGTACTTC. This translates into CASSVAPTYEQYF. The chain links TRBV28 to TRBJ2-7, with D unresolved. Per germline, CDR1 MDHEN and CDR2 SYDVKM. The length of the CDR3 is 13 residues. The V end lost 8 bases, the J end lost 2 bases, and 13 bases lay between the germline ends. Looking up the rest from reference TRBV28 and TRBJ2-7 gives the full variable domain: DVKVTQSSRYLVKRTGEKVFLECVQDMDHENMFWYRQDPGLGLRLIYFSYDVKMKEKGDIPEGYSVSREKKERFSLILESASTNQTSMYLCASSVAPTYEQYFGPGTRLTVT.

This sequence joins TRBV28 and TRBJ2-7, with D perhaps matching TRBD2 (5 bases). Between the trimmed V and J ends, which lost 2 bases and 13 bases, there was a span of 15 bases. This CDR3 is 12 amino acids long. CDR1 MDHEN and CDR2 SYDVKM come from the germline V gene. CDR3 loop: CASSLRREPTYF. CDR3 in DNA: TGTGCCAGCAGTTTAAGACGGGAACCGACTTACTTC.

The chain combines TRBV5-4 with TRBJ2-7; TRBD1 agrees at 8 bases. V gave up 4 bases and J gave up 2 bases; unmatched junction bases: 8. The CDR3 has 15 amino acids. In germline, CDR1 is SGHNT, CDR2 YYREEE (reference sequence). The CDR3 coding sequence is TGTGCCAGCAGCCGAGACGGACAGGGAACCTACGAGCAGTACTTC. It translates to CASSRDGQGTYEQYF.

V usage is TRBV7-9 and J usage is TRBJ1-2, with D tentatively TRBD1 (6 bases). V was clipped by 1 base and J by 4 bases, with 7 bases between them. In germline, CDR1 is SEHNR, CDR2 FQNEAQ (reference sequence). The CDR3 has 13 residues. This CDR3 is CASSLEQGYGYTF. The CDR3 nucleotides read TGTGCCAGCAGCTTAGAACAGGGCTATGGCTACACCTTC.

This clone was picked up one time. The chain has TRBV15 and TRBJ2-7; 10 nucleotides align to TRBD2. Germline trimming cut 0 bases from V and 6 bases from J; bases unmatched to any gene: 14. Germline V lookup: CDR1 LNHNV, CDR2 YYDKDF (reference sequence). The CDR3 spans 18 residues. The CDR3 loop is CATSREASGRYISFEQYF. As DNA, the CDR3 is TGTGCCACCAGCAGAGAGGCTAGCGGGAGATACATCTCTTTCGAGCAGTACTTC.

This clone was observed once. The chain recombines TRBV7-2 with TRBJ1-2; D gene uncertain. The germline CDR1 and CDR2 sequences are SGHTA and FQGNSA. CDR3 length: 11 residues. V was clipped by 5 bases and J by 8 bases, with 9 bases between them. The CDR3 reads CASSPRGGYTF. CDR3 nucleotides: TGTGCCAGCAGCCCCCGAGGGGGCTACACCTTC.

This chain connects TRBV28 to TRBJ1-3, with D tentatively TRBD1 (5 bases). Trimming removed 0 bases from V and 1 base from J, with 13 bases in between. Germline CDR1 MDHEN, CDR2 SYDVKM. This CDR3 has 17 amino acids. The CDR3 region is CASSLWQGMGSGNTIYF. The DNA of the CDR3 is TGTGCCAGCAGTTTATGGCAGGGTATGGGTTCTGGAAACACCATATATTTT.

The V and J genes are TRBV14 and TRBJ2-6; D is perhaps TRBD2 (6 bases). Per the germline V gene, CDR1 is SGHDN and CDR2 is FVKESK. Trimming left V 5 bases short and J 1 base short, with 15 bases between. This CDR3 has 17 residues. The CDR3 nucleotides read TGTGCCAGCAGCAAGGAGGAGGGCTCGTCTGGGGCCAACGTCCTGACTTTC. Encoded protein: CASSKEEGSSGANVLTF. Supplemented by reference TRBV14 and TRBJ2-6, the full variable domain reads EAGVTQFPSHSVIEKGQTVTLRCDPISGHDNLYWYRRVMGKEIKFLLHFVKESKQDESGMPNNRFLAERTGGTYSTLKVQPAELEDSGVYFCASSKEEGSSGANVLTFGAGSRLTVL.

This sequence joins TRBV28 and TRBJ1-6; D is ambiguous. This CDR3 comprises 14 residues. CDR1 and CDR2 (germline): MDHEN, SYDVKM. Trimming left V 5 bases short and J 10 bases short, with 15 bases between. The CDR3 spells CASSLRSWASPLHF. Written as DNA, the CDR3 is TGTGCCAGCAGTCTTCGGTCCTGGGCCTCACCCCTCCACTTT.

The rearrangement joins TRBV5-4 to TRBJ2-3; 11 nucleotides agree with TRBD2. With V trimmed by 4 bases and J by 4 bases, 11 bases remained unmatched. CDR3 length: 17 residues. Per germline, CDR1 SGHNT and CDR2 YYREEE (reference sequence). This CDR3 reads CASSPRLAGKKADTQYF. The CDR3 DNA follows: TGTGCCAGCAGCCCCCGACTAGCGGGAAAAAAGGCAGATACGCAGTATTTT. Combining the CDR3 with reference TRBV5-4 and TRBJ2-3 gives the whole variable domain ETGVTQSPTHLIKTRGQQVTLRCSSQSGHNTVSWYQQALGQGPQFIFQYYREEENGRGNFPPRFSGLQFPNYSSELNVNALELDDSALYLCASSPRLAGKKADTQYFGPGTRLTVL.

This clone was seen a single time. This chain joins TRBV9 and TRBJ2-3; D remains ambiguous. Germline V lookup: CDR1 SGDLS, CDR2 YYNGEE. V lost 3 bases, J lost 1 base, and 15 bases lay in between. This CDR3 has 16 amino acids. The CDR3 protein is CASSDAAGAGTDTQYF. CDR3 in DNA: TGTGCCAGCAGCGATGCGGCCGGTGCGGGCACAGATACGCAGTATTTT.

V is TRBV28 and J is TRBJ1-2, with TRBD1 matching 9 bases. The trim removed 6 bases at V and 4 bases at J, leaving 12 bases unmatched. The CDR3 totals 16 residues. Looked up from germline, CDR1 is MDHEN and CDR2 is SYDVKM. CDR3 in DNA: TGTGCCAGCAGAGACACGAACAGGGGGCGAGGCTATGGCTACACCTTC. Residues: CASRDTNRGRGYGYTF.

The chain recombines TRBV3-1 (or the pseudogene TRBV3-2) with TRBJ1-2, with 9 bases aligning to TRBD1. The V and J ends lost 4 bases and 8 bases, in that order; junction bases with no gene match: 5. CDR1 and CDR2 (germline): LGHDT, YNNKEL (reference sequence). This CDR3 contains 13 residues. The CDR3, as DNA: TGTGCCAGCAGCCTCCGGACAGGGGACGGCTACACCTTC. Protein sequence: CASSLRTGDGYTF.

As DNA, the CDR3 is TGTGCCAGCAGCTTATTAGTAGAGGGGGACAGGGGGCCCCGGGAGGTTGAGCAGTTCTTC. Translation: CASSLLVEGDRGPREVEQFF. V usage is TRBV13 and J usage is TRBJ2-1, with 12 bases aligning to TRBD1. The CDR3 covers 20 residues. Trimming took 2 bases from V and 9 from J; bases not matched to a gene: 20. CDR1 is PRHDT and CDR2 is FYEKMQ in the germline V gene (reference sequence).

The CDR3 sequence: CASIDTPRGGGGYTF. The CDR3, as DNA: TGTGCCAGCATTGACACCCCGCGGGGGGGCGGAGGCTACACCTTC. The genes are TRBV28 and TRBJ1-2; maybe TRBD1 (6 bases). Deletions cut 7 bases from V and 8 bases from J, with 23 bases between. Per germline, CDR1 MDHEN and CDR2 SYDVKM. The CDR3 is made up of 15 amino acids.

Only a few counts were recorded for this clone. The V gene is TRBV5-1, the J gene TRBJ2-2; weak D call: TRBD1 (6 bases). V lost 5 bases and J lost 3, with 11 bases in between. The CDR3 sequence is 14 residues long. CDR1 and CDR2 (germline): SGHRS, YFSETQ. The CDR3 DNA reads as TGCGCCAGCAGTGCGTCAGGGGACACCGGGGAGCTGTTTTTT. This encodes CASSASGDTGELFF.

The chain has TRBV12-3 or TRBV12-4 and TRBJ1-2, with D perhaps matching TRBD1 (5 bases). The CDR3 consists of 13 residues. Trimming shortened V by 8 bases and J by 4 bases, and 14 bases separated the two germline ends. CDR3 loop: CASRRQQVYGYTF. CDR3 nucleotide sequence: TGTGCCAGCCGAAGACAGCAAGTCTATGGCTACACCTTC.

This clone was recorded a few times. V and J are TRBV12-3 or TRBV12-4 and TRBJ2-7; D not resolved. Trimming took off 4 bases at V and 3 bases at J, with 4 bases between the two ends. The CDR3 has 11 amino acids. CDR3 sequence: CASSSFYEQYF. The CDR3 DNA sequence: TGTGCCAGCAGTTCATTCTACGAGCAGTACTTC.

The CDR3 nucleotides read TGTGCCAGCAGCTATCGGTCAGGAAATGAGCAGTTCTTC. Its protein is CASSYRSGNEQFF. This rearrangement joins TRBV7-2 to TRBJ2-1; D is unclear. Germline values: CDR1 SGHTA, CDR2 FQGNSA. CDR3 length: 13 amino acids. The V gene lost 4 bases and the J gene lost 7 bases, with 11 bases spanning the gap.

The rearrangement uses TRBV10-3 and TRBJ2-3; 13 bases line up with TRBD2. CDR3 length equals 17 residues. J was trimmed by 0 bases and V by 6 bases; bases with no gene match: 6. In germline, CDR1 is ENHRY, CDR2 SYGVKD. The CDR3 is CAIRGTSGASSTDTQYF. The CDR3 nucleotides read TGTGCCATCAGAGGGACTAGCGGGGCCTCTAGCACAGATACGCAGTATTTT.

The rearrangement uses TRBV12-3 or TRBV12-4 and TRBJ2-4, with TRBD2 as a possible D gene (6 bases). V was cut by 6 bases and J by 13 bases, with 13 bases left in between. This CDR3 has 11 residues. The CDR3 region has the DNA TGTGCCAGCAGCACTCAGGGAGGCCAGTACTTC. Its translation: CASSTQGGQYF.

The chain recombines TRBV5-1 with TRBJ1-2; possibly TRBD1 for D (5 bases). This CDR3 contains 13 residues. V gave up 4 bases and J gave up 6 bases, with 13 bases separating them. Germline CDR1 SGHRS, CDR2 YFSETQ. The CDR3 coding sequence is TGCGCCAGCAGCCCAGGGTCCCCGAATGGCTACACCTTC. It is translated as CASSPGSPNGYTF.